What follows is one TCR beta chain and its context. The CDR3 has 14 amino acids. Trimming pared 5 bases from V and 8 bases from J, leaving 19 bases between. In germline, CDR1 is SQVTM, CDR2 ANQGSEA. The source of the sample is a study of blood T cells in healthy people across ages. Study in general: In model experiments, template switching was able to capture about one barcoded beta molecule for every two T cells that were present.

Next came a second PCR, run for 7 to 11 cycles, which used a sample-barcoded 5' primer along with a J-beta primer mix. Via MiXCR, TCRdb re-called the 5' RACE reads, giving one row per CDR3 protein. The data hold hundreds of thousands of distinct CDR3 sequences, with 47% observed a single time. The TCR was taken from a man older than 75 in good health. The V and J genes are TRBV29-1 and TRBJ2-1; perhaps TRBD1 as D (7 bases). The sequencing sample was made of blood. The CDR3 DNA is TGCAGCGTTCGGAGGGGGCAGGGTACACATGAGCAGTTCTTC. This encodes CSVRRGQGTHEQFF.